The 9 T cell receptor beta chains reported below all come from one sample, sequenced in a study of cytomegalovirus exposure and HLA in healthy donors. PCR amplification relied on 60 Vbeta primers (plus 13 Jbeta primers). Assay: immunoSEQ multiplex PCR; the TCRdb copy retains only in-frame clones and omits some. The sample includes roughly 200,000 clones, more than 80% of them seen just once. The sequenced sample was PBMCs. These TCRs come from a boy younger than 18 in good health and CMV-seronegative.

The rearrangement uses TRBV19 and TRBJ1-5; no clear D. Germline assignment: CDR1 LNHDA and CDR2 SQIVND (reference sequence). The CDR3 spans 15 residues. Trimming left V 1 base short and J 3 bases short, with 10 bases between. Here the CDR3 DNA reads TGTGCCAGTAGTATAGGGAGCGGACCCAATCAGCCCCAGCATTTT. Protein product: CASSIGSGPNQPQHF.

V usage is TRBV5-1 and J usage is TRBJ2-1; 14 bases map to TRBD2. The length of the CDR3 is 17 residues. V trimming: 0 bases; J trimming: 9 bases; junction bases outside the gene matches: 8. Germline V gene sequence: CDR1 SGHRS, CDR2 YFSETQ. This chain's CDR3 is CASSLARLAGGLGEQFF. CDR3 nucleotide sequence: TGCGCCAGCAGCTTGGCGCGACTAGCGGGAGGGTTGGGTGAGCAGTTCTTC.

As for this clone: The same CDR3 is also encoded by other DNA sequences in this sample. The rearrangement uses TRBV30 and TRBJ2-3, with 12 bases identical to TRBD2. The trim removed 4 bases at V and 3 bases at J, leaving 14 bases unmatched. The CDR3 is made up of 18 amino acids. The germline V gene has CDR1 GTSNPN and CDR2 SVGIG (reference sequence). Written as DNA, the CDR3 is TGTGCCTGGAACGGGGAAGGAACTAGCGGGGGGCAGACAGATACGCAGTATTTT. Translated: CAWNGEGTSGGQTDTQYF.

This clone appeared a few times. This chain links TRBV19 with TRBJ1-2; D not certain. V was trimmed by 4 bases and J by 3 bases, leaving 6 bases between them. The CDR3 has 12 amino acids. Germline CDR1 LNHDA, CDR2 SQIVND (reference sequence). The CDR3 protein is CASSSRDYGYTF. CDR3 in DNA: TGTGCCAGTAGTAGTCGGGACTATGGCTACACCTTC.

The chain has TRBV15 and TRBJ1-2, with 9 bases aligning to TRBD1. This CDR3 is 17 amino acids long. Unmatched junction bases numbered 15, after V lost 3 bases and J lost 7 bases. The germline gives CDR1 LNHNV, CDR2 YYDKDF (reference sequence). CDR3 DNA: TGTGCCACCAGCAGGGGGTCCACAGGGGGCCGGGTCGTTGGCTACACCTTC. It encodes CATSRGSTGGRVVGYTF.

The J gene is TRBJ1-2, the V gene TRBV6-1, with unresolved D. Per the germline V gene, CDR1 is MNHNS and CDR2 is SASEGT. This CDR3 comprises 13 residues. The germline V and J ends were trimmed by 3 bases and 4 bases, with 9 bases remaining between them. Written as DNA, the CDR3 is TGTGCCAGCAGTGATTCAGCGGGCTATGGCTACACCTTC. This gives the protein CASSDSAGYGYTF.

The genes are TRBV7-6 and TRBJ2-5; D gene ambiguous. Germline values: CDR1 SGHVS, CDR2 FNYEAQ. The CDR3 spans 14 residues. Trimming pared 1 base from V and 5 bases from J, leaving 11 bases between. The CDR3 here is CASSLERSLETQYF. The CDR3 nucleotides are TGTGCCAGCAGCTTAGAGAGATCCCTGGAGACCCAGTACTTC. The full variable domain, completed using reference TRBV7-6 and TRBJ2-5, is GAGVSQSPRYKVTKRGQDVALRCDPISGHVSLYWYRQALGQGPEFLTYFNYEAQQDKSGLPNDRFSAERPEGSISTLTIQRTEQRDSAMYRCASSLERSLETQYFGPGTRLLVL.

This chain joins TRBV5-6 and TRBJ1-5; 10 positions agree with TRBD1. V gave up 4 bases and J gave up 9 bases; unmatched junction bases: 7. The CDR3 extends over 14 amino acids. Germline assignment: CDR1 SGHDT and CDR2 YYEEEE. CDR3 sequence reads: CASSHGQGDRPQHF. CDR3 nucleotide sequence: TGTGCCAGCAGCCACGGACAGGGGGATCGGCCCCAGCATTTT.

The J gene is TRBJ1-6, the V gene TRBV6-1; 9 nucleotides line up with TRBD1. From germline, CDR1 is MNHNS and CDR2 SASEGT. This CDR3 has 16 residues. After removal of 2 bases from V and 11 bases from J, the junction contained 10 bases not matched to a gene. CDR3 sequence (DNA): TGTGCCAGCAGTGAAATATCCTGGGACAGGGAGCCACCCCTCCACTTT. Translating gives CASSEISWDREPPLHF.